The 31 T cell receptor beta chains below come from one sample, sequenced in a study of vaccination effects on CD4 cells after COVID-19. Repertoires were generated with immunoSEQ multiplex PCR, while TCRdb's copy carries only in-frame clones and drops some. The table lists about 46,000 clones, 60% to 80% of them singletons. It was after nine to eleven days of culture that CD4+ T cells were isolated. Their cognate antigens are unknown. The sequences come from CD4+ T cells from PBMCs cultured without peptide, collected before COVID-19 vaccination. These receptors were collected from a human donor who had a prior SARS-CoV-2 infection.

This chain links TRBV9 with TRBJ2-5; D is ambiguous. Trimming cost V 3 bases and J 9 bases, with 21 bases left between them. In germline, CDR1 is SGDLS, CDR2 YYNGEE. The CDR3 has 15 residues. The CDR3 loop reads CASSAAREVWSAQYF. CDR3 in DNA: TGTGCCAGCAGCGCAGCCAGAGAGGTCTGGTCGGCCCAGTACTTC.

The genes are TRBV4-1 and TRBJ2-3; tentative D call: TRBD2 (6 bases). V gave up 1 base and J gave up 10 bases, with 15 bases separating them. This CDR3 has 14 residues. Germline V gives CDR1 MGHRA, CDR2 YSYEKL. The DNA of the CDR3 is TGCGCCAGCAGCCAAGTCGCGGGACTTGGGGCGCAGTATTTT. Encoded protein: CASSQVAGLGAQYF.

The rearrangement uses TRBV7-3 and TRBJ2-2, with D possibly being TRBD2 (6 bases). Per germline, CDR1 SGHTA and CDR2 FQGTGA. V gave up 6 bases and J gave up 4 bases, with 12 bases separating them. The CDR3 runs 14 residues. CDR3 nucleotides: TGTGCCAGCAGATCGGGGGTGAGCACCGGGGAGCTGTTTTTT. Translating it yields CASRSGVSTGELFF.

This chain joins TRBV4-2 and TRBJ1-4; D gene uncertain. CDR3 length: 19 amino acids. Germline values: CDR1 LGHNA, CDR2 YNFKEQ. With 2 bases removed from V and 2 bases from J, the gap between germline ends came to 21 bases. The CDR3, as DNA: TGTGCCAGCAGCCAACCGACGAAAAGAAGCGATGGGACTAATGAAAAACTGTTTTTT. Protein sequence: CASSQPTKRSDGTNEKLFF.

The chain recombines TRBV18 with TRBJ2-7; TRBD2 aligns across 11 bases. The CDR3 has 18 residues. J gave up 2 bases and V 0 bases, and 9 bases lay outside the gene matches. Germline lookup yields CDR1 KGHSH and CDR2 LQKENI. CDR3 DNA sequence: TGTGCCAGCTCACCACCCTTAACTAGCGGGAGCTGGACCTACGAGCAGTACTTC. This codes for CASSPPLTSGSWTYEQYF.

The chain has TRBV7-8 and TRBJ1-2, with no clear D. Germline-derived CDR1 and CDR2 are SGHVS and FQNEAQ. V was pared by 2 bases and J by 7 bases, with 11 bases between. The CDR3 runs to 13 residues. The chain's CDR3 is CASSLSPTSGYTF. The DNA of the CDR3 is TGTGCCAGCAGCTTATCTCCCACGTCTGGCTACACCTTC.

This clone was counted only a few times. This chain uses TRBV10-3 with TRBJ2-1, with 15 bases lining up with TRBD2. With 6 bases clipped from V and 10 bases from J, the junction kept 10 bases outside the gene matches. Looked up from germline, CDR1 is ENHRY and CDR2 is SYGVKD. The CDR3 has 16 amino acids. In nucleotides, the CDR3 is TGTGCCATCAGCGGACTAGCGGGGGGGCCGGGGTCGGAGCAGTTCTTC. It specifies CAISGLAGGPGSEQFF.

This clone was observed once. The rearrangement links TRBV6-1 to TRBJ1-4; the D gene is possibly TRBD1 (6 bases). The CDR3 consists of 15 residues. Germline CDR1 MNHNS, CDR2 SASEGT. V lost 6 bases, J lost 4 bases, and 15 bases lay in between. CDR3: CASRAPQGNNEKLFF. Here the CDR3 DNA reads TGTGCCAGCAGAGCACCACAGGGAAATAATGAAAAACTGTTTTTT.

This clone was seen only once. The chain links TRBV2 to TRBJ2-5; D call uncertain. CDR1 SNHLY and CDR2 FYNNEI come from the germline V gene. The length of the CDR3 is 13 residues. Trimming pared 2 bases from V and 5 bases from J, leaving 9 bases between. This chain's CDR3 is CASSEYGRETQYF. CDR3 nucleotides: TGTGCCAGCAGTGAATATGGGCGGGAGACCCAGTACTTC.

The chain recombines TRBV27 with TRBJ2-7, with a tentative D call TRBD2 (5 bases). CDR1 is MNHEY and CDR2 is SMNVEV in the germline V gene (reference sequence). CDR3 length equals 15 residues. Deletions cut 2 bases from V and 3 bases from J, with 14 bases between. In DNA, the CDR3 is TGTGCCAGCAGTTTAGGTGCGGGCTTAGTCTACGAGCAGTACTTC. Translation: CASSLGAGLVYEQYF.

This chain links TRBV5-1 with TRBJ2-3, with D unclear. CDR3 length equals 17 residues. Deletions cut 1 base from V and 0 bases from J, with 15 bases between. From germline, CDR1 is SGHRS and CDR2 YFSETQ. CDR3 sequence: CASSLMSLTRSTDTQYF. CDR3 bases: TGCGCCAGCAGCTTGATGTCTTTGACCCGGAGCACAGATACGCAGTATTTT. Looking up the rest from reference TRBV5-1 and TRBJ2-3 gives the full variable domain: KAGVTQTPRYLIKTRGQQVTLSCSPISGHRSVSWYQQTPGQGLQFLFEYFSETQRNKGNFPGRFSGRQFSNSRSEMNVSTLELGDSALYLCASSLMSLTRSTDTQYFGPGTRLTVL.

The chain combines TRBV6-5 with TRBJ1-1, with D hard to call. The germline V gene encodes CDR1 MNHEY and CDR2 SVGAGI. The CDR3 has 15 residues. Trimming took off 0 bases at V and 4 bases at J, with 12 bases between the two ends. The CDR3 sequence: CASSYSGHRTTEAFF. The CDR3 region has the DNA TGTGCCAGCAGTTACTCGGGCCATAGGACCACTGAAGCTTTCTTT.

The J gene is TRBJ2-3, the V gene TRBV5-1; 8 nucleotides line up with TRBD1. The CDR3 covers 16 residues. Germline trimming cut 1 base from V and 3 bases from J; bases unmatched to any gene: 7. Germline CDR1 SGHRS, CDR2 YFSETQ. CDR3 DNA: TGCGCCAGCAGCTTGACCAGGGGGCCTGGTACAGATACGCAGTATTTT. It translates to CASSLTRGPGTDTQYF.

This chain connects TRBV6-6 to TRBJ1-3; 9 bases agree with TRBD1. Per the germline V gene, CDR1 is MNHNY and CDR2 is SVGAGI (reference sequence). This CDR3 region has 16 residues. The junction had 6 bases not matched to a gene; V was cut back by 6 bases and J by 0 bases. The CDR3 protein is CASSRDRVYSGNTIYF. CDR3 in DNA: TGTGCCAGCAGCAGGGACAGGGTTTACTCTGGAAACACCATATATTTT.

The sample holds one count of this clone. CDR3 in amino acids: CASTVEEGTTYGYTF. CDR3 in DNA: TGTGCCAGCACCGTGGAGGAGGGGACCACCTATGGCTACACCTTC. This chain links TRBV2 with TRBJ1-2; possibly TRBD1 for D (5 bases). CDR1 and CDR2 (germline): SNHLY, FYNNEI. Trimming stripped 7 bases from V and 4 bases from J, with 19 bases between. The CDR3 runs to 15 residues. Filled out from reference TRBV2 and TRBJ1-2, the complete variable domain reads EPEVTQTPSHQVTQMGQEVILRCVPISNHLYFYWYRQILGQKVEFLVSFYNNEISEKSEIFDDQFSVERPDGSNFTLKIRSTKLEDSAMYFCASTVEEGTTYGYTFGSGTRLTVV.

The chain uses TRBV6-2 or TRBV6-3 and TRBJ1-2; D unresolved. Per the germline V gene, CDR1 is MNHEY and CDR2 is SVGEGT. Trimming removed 5 bases at V and 8 bases at J, with 18 bases between. The CDR3 extends over 14 amino acids. In DNA, the CDR3 is TGTGCCAGCAGTCCCACCCCCCGTAGGCGGGGCTACACCTTC. Residues: CASSPTPRRRGYTF.

The chain links TRBV15 to TRBJ1-6, with D possibly TRBD1 on 5 matching bases. This CDR3 spans 16 amino acids. V was trimmed by 0 bases and J by 6 bases, leaving 12 bases between them. Germline loops: CDR1 LNHNV, CDR2 YYDKDF (reference sequence). CDR3 in amino acids: CATSRDRTGPNSPLHF. The CDR3 DNA follows: TGTGCCACCAGCAGAGATCGCACAGGCCCTAATTCACCCCTCCACTTT.

The V gene is TRBV21-1, the J gene TRBJ2-3. TRBV21-1 has pseudogene status. This CDR3 is 14 amino acids long. CDR3 amino acids: CASSKGRVPHKQYF. CDR3 nucleotide sequence: TGTGCCAGCAGCAAAGGTCGAGTGCCCCACAAGCAGTATTTT.

V is TRBV6-6 and J is TRBJ1-2; possible D gene TRBD1, 5 bases. Germline V gives CDR1 MNHNY, CDR2 SVGAGI (reference sequence). The CDR3 extends over 15 amino acids. Between the trimmed V and J ends, which lost 3 bases and 4 bases, there was a span of 15 bases. CDR3 DNA sequence: TGTGCCAGCAGTTATCAAGGGGCTTCGGGCTATGGCTACACCTTC. Protein product: CASSYQGASGYGYTF.

The V gene is TRBV19, the J gene TRBJ1-2; maybe TRBD1 (5 bases). Germline CDR1 and CDR2: LNHDA and SQIVND (reference sequence). This CDR3 region has 14 residues. Trimming removed 4 bases from V and 2 bases from J, with 11 bases in between. The CDR3 protein is CASSRFDRNYGYTF. In nucleotides, the CDR3 is TGTGCCAGTAGTAGGTTCGACAGAAACTATGGCTACACCTTC. Variable domain in full (rest from reference TRBV19 and TRBJ1-2): DGGITQSPKYLFRKEGQNVTLSCEQNLNHDAMYWYRQDPGQGLRLIYYSQIVNDFQKGDIAEGYSVSREKKESFPLTVTSAQKNPTAFYLCASSRFDRNYGYTFGSGTRLTVV.

The chain joins TRBV2 to TRBJ2-2, with 7 bases lining up with TRBD2. CDR1 and CDR2 from the germline V gene are SNHLY and FYNNEI. CDR3 length equals 16 residues. V trimming: 4 bases; J trimming: 4 bases; junction bases outside the gene matches: 9. The CDR3 is CASSARTRGGTGELFF. The DNA of the CDR3 is TGTGCCAGCAGTGCGAGGACTAGAGGTGGCACCGGGGAGCTGTTTTTT.

The chain carries TRBV19 and TRBJ2-7; a possible D gene is TRBD2 (6 bases). V was clipped by 5 bases and J by 4 bases, with 9 bases between them. The CDR3 length is 12 residues. Germline values: CDR1 LNHDA, CDR2 SQIVND (reference sequence). CDR3 sequence: CASSQGLYEQYF. The CDR3 nucleotides read TGTGCCAGTAGTCAGGGACTTTACGAGCAGTACTTC.

The gene calls are TRBV2 and TRBJ1-6, with D uncertain. Germline V CDR1 and CDR2: SNHLY, FYNNEI. V was clipped by 7 bases and J by 5 bases, with 9 bases between them. The CDR3 is 13 amino acids. The DNA of the CDR3 is TGTGCCAGCAAGATACACGATAATTCACCCCTCCACTTT. Protein sequence: CASKIHDNSPLHF.

This clone was detected only once. The chain's CDR3 is CASSPRGEQGAGIQYF. The DNA of the CDR3 is TGTGCCAGCAGCCCCCGGGGGGAACAGGGGGCTGGCATTCAGTACTTC. This chain joins TRBV11-1 and TRBJ2-4; 9 positions agree with TRBD1. Trimming at V came to 5 bases and at J to 9 bases, leaving 14 bases not matched to a gene. The CDR3 covers 16 residues. From germline, CDR1 is SGHAT and CDR2 FQDESV (reference sequence).

This clone appeared many times. The V gene is TRBV7-3, the J gene TRBJ2-7; possibly TRBD2 for D (6 bases). V lost 5 bases to trimming and J lost 7 bases, with 15 bases between them. There are 13 residues in the CDR3. Germline V gene lookup returns CDR1 SGHTA and CDR2 FQGTGA. CDR3 coding DNA: TGTGCCAGCAGCCCTAACTGGGGGAGGGAGCAGTACTTC. Translated: CASSPNWGREQYF.

J is TRBJ2-5 and V is TRBV6-6, with D unclear. Germline-derived CDR1 and CDR2 are MNHNY and SVGAGI (reference sequence). The CDR3 runs to 14 residues. Trimming removed 2 bases from V and 8 bases from J, with 15 bases in between. The CDR3, as DNA: TGTGCCAGCAGTTACGACTCCGGGTTTGATACCCAGTACTTC. Translation gives CASSYDSGFDTQYF.

The chain joins TRBV19 to TRBJ2-3, with 13 bases aligning to TRBD2. Germline V lookup: CDR1 LNHDA, CDR2 SQIVND (reference sequence). The CDR3 totals 15 residues. Trimming at V came to 3 bases and at J to 5 bases, leaving 2 bases not matched to a gene. The CDR3 sequence: CASSIWTSGGDTQYF. CDR3 sequence (DNA): TGTGCCAGTAGTATCTGGACTAGCGGGGGAGATACGCAGTATTTT.

The rearrangement joins TRBV2 to TRBJ2-1; maybe TRBD2 (6 bases). The germline gives CDR1 SNHLY, CDR2 FYNNEI. Trimming stripped 4 bases from V and 3 bases from J, with 10 bases between. CDR3 length equals 14 residues. The CDR3 loop is CASSAGLLYNEQFF. CDR3 in DNA: TGTGCCAGCAGTGCGGGACTCCTCTACAATGAGCAGTTCTTC. Based on the CDR3 plus reference TRBV2 and TRBJ2-1, the full variable domain is EPEVTQTPSHQVTQMGQEVILRCVPISNHLYFYWYRQILGQKVEFLVSFYNNEISEKSEIFDDQFSVERPDGSNFTLKIRSTKLEDSAMYFCASSAGLLYNEQFFGPGTRLTVL.

The gene calls are TRBV4-3 and TRBJ1-1; TRBD1 matches at 7 bases. The CDR3 spans 15 residues. The germline CDR1 and CDR2 sequences are LGHNA and YSLEER. Trimming removed 3 bases from V and 1 base from J; junction bases left unmatched: 5. The CDR3 coding sequence is TGCGCCAGCAGCCACACAGGGGCCACGAACACTGAAGCTTTCTTT. It yields the protein CASSHTGATNTEAFF.

The chain carries TRBV20-1 and TRBJ2-2, with D possibly TRBD1 on 5 matching bases. This CDR3 is 13 amino acids long. Trimming took off 3 bases at V and 6 bases at J, with 11 bases between the two ends. Germline assignment: CDR1 DFQATT and CDR2 SNEGSKA (reference sequence). The CDR3 DNA follows: TGCAGTGCTAGTCCAGGGTTCCCCGGGGAGCTGTTTTTT. Amino acid sequence: CSASPGFPGELFF.

The genes are TRBV5-1 and TRBJ2-7; TRBD1 matches at 9 bases. The CDR3 is 14 amino acids. The ends lost 2 bases at V and 6 bases at J; junction bases unmatched: 6. The germline gives CDR1 SGHRS, CDR2 YFSETQ. Here the CDR3 reads CASSLQGAPREQYF. The CDR3 DNA reads TGCGCCAGCAGCTTACAGGGGGCACCTCGCGAGCAGTACTTC.